This TCR beta chain was sequenced in a study of cytomegalovirus exposure and HLA in healthy donors. Study summary: According to later analysis, the same platform produced the 90 to 150 validation and under 700 first-cohort repertoires. Notes on the study in general: In the 95 to 150 validation repertoires, a later analysis found that first-cohort TCR clusters tended to co-occur. Most TCR sequences were rare, but some public TCRs occurred in many donors. The investigators catalogued about 170 TCR beta chains as cytomegalovirus-associated.

Assay used: immunoSEQ multiplex PCR; TCRdb lists only in-frame clones, some missing. The sample has 55,000 to 70,000 clones, over 90% seen once. Trimming left V 5 bases short and J 1 base short, with 23 bases between. CDR1 SEHNR and CDR2 FQNEAQ come from the germline V gene (reference sequence). This CDR3 region has 18 residues. Note on this clone: Its antigen is unknown.

J is TRBJ2-5 and V is TRBV7-9, with D possibly TRBD2 on 6 matching bases. Sequenced sample: PBMCs. The sequence was obtained from a man between 18 and 29 years old in good health and CMV-seronegative. This CDR3 reads CASSPEFGGPRTQETQYF. The CDR3 nucleotides read TGTGCCAGCAGCCCCGAGTTCGGGGGACCTAGGACCCAAGAGACCCAGTACTTC. Variable domain in full (rest from reference TRBV7-9 and TRBJ2-5): DTGVSQNPRHKITKRGQNVTFRCDPISEHNRLYWYRQTLGQGPEFLTYFQNEAQLEKSRLLSDRFSAERPKGSFSTLEIQRTEQGDSAMYLCASSPEFGGPRTQETQYFGPGTRLLVL.